The next 18 T cell receptor beta chains were all read from a single sample in a study of cytomegalovirus exposure and HLA in healthy donors. With 60 Vbeta and 13 Jbeta primers, the PCR was carried out. Clones were read by immunoSEQ multiplex PCR, and TCRdb kept only the in-frame ones, dropping some. The sample holds over 150,000 clones; roughly 87% are singletons and the top ten take less than 0.3%. Sequenced sample: PBMCs. These receptors all stem from a girl less than two years old in good health and CMV-seronegative.

The chain couples TRBV4-1 to TRBJ2-5; D unclear. The CDR3 length is 13 residues. Looked up from germline, CDR1 is MGHRA and CDR2 is YSYEKL. Trimming took off 5 bases at V and 2 bases at J, with 9 bases between the two ends. CDR3 sequence (DNA): TGCGCCAGCAGCGGGCCAGATCAAGAGACCCAGTACTTC. Protein product: CASSGPDQETQYF.

The chain uses TRBV10-3 and TRBJ1-1; a weak D match, TRBD1 (6 bases). V lost 6 bases to trimming and J lost 1 base, with 9 bases between them. Germline lookup yields CDR1 ENHRY and CDR2 SYGVKD. This CDR3 spans 13 amino acids. For the CDR3, the DNA is TGTGCCATCAGCCCGGGACAGAACACTGAAGCTTTCTTT. This sequence encodes CAISPGQNTEAFF.

The chain carries TRBV11-2 and TRBJ2-7, with TRBD2 matching 8 bases. Germline trimming cut 5 bases from V and 4 bases from J; bases unmatched to any gene: 7. This CDR3 region has 14 residues. Germline CDR1 SGHAT, CDR2 FQNNGV. The CDR3 sequence: CASSRPPGGYEQYF. The CDR3 DNA is TGTGCCAGCAGCCGGCCCCCGGGGGGGTACGAGCAGTACTTC. The full variable domain, completed using reference TRBV11-2 and TRBJ2-7, is EAGVAQSPRYKIIEKRQSVAFWCNPISGHATLYWYQQILGQGPKLLIQFQNNGVVDDSQLPKDRFSAERLKGVDSTLKIQPAKLEDSAVYLCASSRPPGGYEQYFGPGTRLTVT.

This chain connects TRBV5-1 to TRBJ2-2, with D tentatively TRBD1 (6 bases). V dropped 0 bases and J dropped 2 bases, with 8 bases sitting between them. The CDR3 covers 15 residues. Germline V gene data show CDR1 as SGHRS and CDR2 as YFSETQ. CDR3 bases: TGCGCCAGCAGCTTGGACAGGGCTAACACCGGGGAGCTGTTTTTT. Amino acid sequence: CASSLDRANTGELFF.

The V gene is TRBV5-8, the J gene TRBJ1-6; D is unresolved. Deletions cut 6 bases from V and 7 bases from J, with 17 bases between. From germline, CDR1 is SGHTS and CDR2 YDEGEE. This CDR3 comprises 15 residues. The CDR3 protein is CASNYLNRLNSPLHF. In nucleotides, the CDR3 is TGTGCCAGCAATTATCTTAACAGACTAAATTCACCCCTCCACTTT.

The table lists this clone with a count of one. The chain couples TRBV4-2 to TRBJ2-6; the D is unclear. V gave up 3 bases and J gave up 1 base, with 7 bases separating them. Germline V CDR1 and CDR2: LGHNA, YNFKEQ. The CDR3 covers 15 residues. Here the CDR3 reads CASSHGFSGANVLTF. CDR3 coding DNA: TGTGCCAGCAGCCATGGCTTTTCTGGGGCCAACGTCCTGACTTTC.

Remarks on this clone: Different DNA sequences within this sample yield the same CDR3. J is TRBJ1-2 and V is TRBV2; D is uncertain. Trimming shortened V by 2 bases and J by 6 bases, and 7 bases separated the two germline ends. The CDR3 runs 12 residues. Germline assignment: CDR1 SNHLY and CDR2 FYNNEI. The CDR3 reads CASSETRDGYTF. The CDR3 bases are TGTGCCAGCAGTGAAACGAGGGATGGCTACACCTTC.

The chain links TRBV5-1 to TRBJ2-1; a weak D match, TRBD2 (5 bases). The CDR3 has 16 residues. Deletions cut 0 bases from V and 0 bases from J, with 10 bases between. Germline V gene data show CDR1 as SGHRS and CDR2 as YFSETQ. In DNA form, the CDR3 reads TGCGCCAGCAGCTTGGCCAAGGGAGTCTCCTACAATGAGCAGTTCTTC. Translation gives CASSLAKGVSYNEQFF.

J is TRBJ2-3 and V is TRBV10-3; 8 bases map to TRBD2. This CDR3 is built from 18 residues. Per the germline V gene, CDR1 is ENHRY and CDR2 is SYGVKD. The junction had 17 bases not matched to a gene; V was cut back by 5 bases and J by 4 bases. In DNA form, the CDR3 reads TGTGCCATCAGTTTACTGGCTCCCGGGACTAGATCATCAGATACGCAGTATTTT. Translated, it gives CAISLLAPGTRSSDTQYF.

This clone was seen a few times. This sequence joins TRBV30 and TRBJ1-6, with D possibly being TRBD1 (6 bases). This CDR3 spans 14 amino acids. The V gene lost 3 bases and the J gene lost 7 bases, with 13 bases spanning the gap. The V gene's germline CDR1 is GTSNPN and CDR2 SVGIG (reference sequence). This CDR3 is CAWRADSLNSPLHF. DNA for the CDR3: TGTGCCTGGAGGGCGGACAGCCTGAATTCACCCCTCCACTTT.

A few counts support this clone. This chain uses TRBV25-1 with TRBJ2-1; the match to TRBD2 covers 7 bases. After removal of 6 bases from V and 0 bases from J, the junction contained 8 bases not matched to a gene. CDR3 length: 16 amino acids. Germline CDR1 reads MGHDK; CDR2 reads SYGVNS. The CDR3 DNA reads as TGTGCCAGCAGCCCCCGGGAGGTCAGCTCCTACAATGAGCAGTTCTTC. Residues: CASSPREVSSYNEQFF.

The rearrangement links TRBV5-1 to TRBJ2-1, with 7 nucleotides matching TRBD1. Germline assignment: CDR1 SGHRS and CDR2 YFSETQ. The CDR3 is made up of 16 amino acids. V gave up 4 bases and J gave up 4 bases; unmatched junction bases: 11. The CDR3 region has the DNA TGCGCCAGCAGCCAAAGACAGGGTTTTACTTACAATGAGCAGTTCTTC. Translated, it gives CASSQRQGFTYNEQFF.

This rearrangement joins TRBV28 to TRBJ2-3; the D is unclear. Per germline, CDR1 MDHEN and CDR2 SYDVKM. The CDR3 has 15 residues. The V end lost 3 bases, the J end lost 1 base, and 11 bases lay between the germline ends. The CDR3: CASSFRGLRTDTQYF. The DNA for the CDR3 is TGTGCCAGCAGTTTCCGTGGGCTCCGCACAGATACGCAGTATTTT.

V is TRBV5-1 and J is TRBJ2-3; TRBD1 matches 8 bases. J was trimmed by 3 bases and V by 2 bases; bases with no gene match: 2. Germline loops: CDR1 SGHRS, CDR2 YFSETQ. The CDR3 spans 14 residues. The CDR3 bases are TGCGCCAGCAGCTTCAGGACAGGGACAGATACGCAGTATTTT. Translation: CASSFRTGTDTQYF.

The chain employs TRBV11-1 and TRBJ2-1, with 14 bases fitting TRBD2. The germline gives CDR1 SGHAT, CDR2 FQDESV (reference sequence). CDR3 length: 18 amino acids. J lost 6 bases, V lost 1 base, and 8 bases had no gene match. CDR3 sequence: CASSLGLAGGLSPNEQFF. CDR3 sequence (DNA): TGTGCCAGCAGCTTAGGACTAGCGGGGGGGCTATCGCCCAATGAGCAGTTCTTC.

V gene TRBV15 combines with J gene TRBJ1-4, with D maybe TRBD1 (5 bases). With 2 bases removed from V and 3 bases from J, the gap between germline ends came to 22 bases. Germline V gene sequence: CDR1 LNHNV, CDR2 YYDKDF (reference sequence). CDR3 size: 19 residues. Here the CDR3 reads CATSRSSPLRQTPNEKLFF. CDR3 sequence (DNA): TGTGCCACCAGCAGATCCTCTCCCCTAAGACAGACTCCTAATGAAAAACTGTTTTTT.

The chain has TRBV6-1 and TRBJ1-2; D is unresolved. Trimming stripped 10 bases from V and 6 bases from J, with 18 bases between. The CDR3 spans 13 residues. Germline assignment: CDR1 MNHNS and CDR2 SASEGT. The CDR3 DNA is TGTGCCATCGTCTCCGGGGATGTTGATGGCTACACCTTC. Its protein product is CAIVSGDVDGYTF.

CDR3 sequence reads: CASSLSGSLGQETQYF. The CDR3 DNA reads TGTGCCAGCAGCCTAAGCGGGAGCCTGGGGCAAGAGACCCAGTACTTC. The chain employs TRBV7-2 and TRBJ2-5; the match to TRBD2 covers 8 bases. Germline-derived CDR1 and CDR2 are SGHTA and FQGNSA. Trimming removed 5 bases from V and 2 bases from J; junction bases left unmatched: 10. The CDR3 covers 16 residues.